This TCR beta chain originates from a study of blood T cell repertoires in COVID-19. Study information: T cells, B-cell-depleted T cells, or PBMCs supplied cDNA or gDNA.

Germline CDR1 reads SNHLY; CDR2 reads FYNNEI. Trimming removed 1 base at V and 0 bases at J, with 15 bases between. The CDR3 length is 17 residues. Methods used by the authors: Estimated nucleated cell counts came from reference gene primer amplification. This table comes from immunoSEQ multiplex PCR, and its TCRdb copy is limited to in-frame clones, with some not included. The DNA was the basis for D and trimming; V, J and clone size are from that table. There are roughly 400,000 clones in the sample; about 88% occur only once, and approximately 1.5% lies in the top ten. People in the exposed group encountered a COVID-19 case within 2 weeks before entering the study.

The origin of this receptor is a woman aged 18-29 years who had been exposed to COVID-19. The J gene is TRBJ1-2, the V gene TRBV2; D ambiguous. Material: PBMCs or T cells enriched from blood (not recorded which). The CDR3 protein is CASSEVRDWEANYGYTF. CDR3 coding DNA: TGTGCCAGCAGTGAAGTCCGGGATTGGGAAGCTAACTATGGCTACACCTTC.